The 18 T cell receptor beta chains given below trace back to one sample, sequenced in a study of regulatory T cells in long-lasting Graves disease. HTBI primers from iRepertoire and Arm-PCR of CDR3 regions yielded the TCR beta libraries. TCRdb independently ran MiXCR on the multiplex PCR reads; one entry per CDR3 protein. There are about 430,000 distinct CDR3 sequences in the sample; about 15% occur only once, and about 8.2% lies in the top ten. Time point meaning: newly diagnosed GD, antithyroid drugs for less than 3 months. PBMCs provided the RNA from which the TCR library was made. These data are also associated with another study on T cells in Graves' hyperthyroidism and ophthalmopathy.

The specimen was peripheral blood mononuclear cells (PBMCs), collected at new diagnosis, from a patient treated with antithyroid drugs. The receptors were sampled from a woman aged 40 to 50 with Graves disease.

This clonotype was detected a few times. This chain joins TRBV6-2 or TRBV6-3 and TRBJ2-7, with D tentatively TRBD1 (5 bases). V dropped 4 bases and J dropped 8 bases, with 15 bases sitting between them. The length of the CDR3 is 13 residues. The germline CDR1 and CDR2 sequences are MNHEY and SVGEGT. CDR3 loop: CASSWKQVFKQYF. The CDR3 DNA reads TGTGCCAGCAGTTGGAAACAGGTTTTCAAGCAGTACTTC.

The chain couples TRBV10-1 to TRBJ2-2; 7 bases line up with TRBD1. V trimming: 0 bases; J trimming: 5 bases; junction bases outside the gene matches: 9. CDR1 is WNHNN, CDR2 SYGVQD, per germline (reference sequence). The CDR3 length is 17 residues. CDR3 loop: CASSESLGTAQTGELFF. CDR3 nucleotide sequence: TGCGCCAGCAGTGAGTCCCTTGGGACAGCCCAGACCGGGGAGCTGTTTTTT.

J is TRBJ2-1 and V is TRBV6-2 or TRBV6-3; possibly TRBD2 for D (6 bases). The germline gives CDR1 MNHEY, CDR2 SVGEGT. Trimming removed 5 bases at V and 3 bases at J, with 14 bases between. This CDR3 contains 15 residues. CDR3 DNA sequence: TGTGCCAGCAGTGCTACAGGAGCGGGCTACAATGAGCAGTTCTTC. This translates into CASSATGAGYNEQFF.

The CDR3 DNA follows: TGTGCCAGTAGTGTGTTCGACAGGGAGGATCAGCCCCAGCATTTT. Translation gives CASSVFDREDQPQHF. The chain combines TRBV19 with TRBJ1-5; 7 bases fit TRBD1. The junction had 9 bases not matched to a gene; V was cut back by 5 bases and J by 5 bases. The CDR3 consists of 15 residues. Germline lookup yields CDR1 LNHDA and CDR2 SQIVND (reference sequence).

This clonotype was counted a few times. The chain is built from TRBV13 and TRBJ2-1; 8 positions match TRBD1. This CDR3 is built from 15 residues. Germline CDR1 and CDR2: PRHDT and FYEKMQ (reference sequence). V was clipped by 5 bases and J by 5 bases; unmatched bases: 8. The CDR3: CASSDRDRNDNEQFF. The DNA of the CDR3 is TGTGCCAGCAGCGACCGGGACAGGAATGACAATGAGCAGTTCTTC.

Only a few counts were recorded for this clonotype. The chain couples TRBV6-5 to TRBJ1-5, with a possible D match to TRBD1 (5 bases). V was cut by 3 bases and J by 5 bases, with 11 bases left in between. Looked up from germline, CDR1 is MNHEY and CDR2 is SVGAGI. The CDR3 is made up of 14 amino acids. The CDR3 here is CASSYLGVDQPQHF. For the CDR3, the DNA is TGTGCCAGCAGTTATCTGGGGGTTGATCAGCCCCAGCATTTT.

The chain couples TRBV5-1 to TRBJ2-7, with D possibly being TRBD1 (5 bases). V was trimmed by 4 bases and J by 2 bases, leaving 10 bases between them. Looked up from germline, CDR1 is SGHRS and CDR2 is YFSETQ. The CDR3 runs to 13 residues. The CDR3 sequence: CASSGAQTYEQYF. CDR3 DNA: TGCGCCAGCAGCGGGGCCCAGACCTACGAGCAGTACTTC.

The sample holds many counts of this clonotype. This chain joins TRBV10-3 and TRBJ2-7; 14 positions agree with TRBD2. V shed 5 bases, J shed 3 bases, and the junction held 9 bases outside the gene matches. The germline V gene has CDR1 ENHRY and CDR2 SYGVKD. There are 17 residues in the CDR3. The CDR3 here is CAISPGLAGESSYEQYF. The CDR3 bases are TGTGCCATCAGTCCGGGACTAGCGGGAGAGTCTAGCTACGAGCAGTACTTC.

This clonotype occurred many times. The chain combines TRBV7-2 with TRBJ2-7, with unresolved D. The CDR3 is made up of 13 amino acids. Germline values: CDR1 SGHTA, CDR2 FQGNSA. Trimming stripped 1 base from V and 5 bases from J, with 9 bases between. The CDR3 region has the DNA TGTGCCAGCAGCTTAGGACTGTTGGACGAGCAGTACTTC. It codes for CASSLGLLDEQYF.

This clonotype was seen many times. The genes are TRBV10-3 and TRBJ1-1; tentative D call: TRBD1 (5 bases). The CDR3 covers 12 residues. V was clipped by 4 bases and J by 7 bases, with 10 bases between them. CDR1 and CDR2 (germline): ENHRY, SYGVKD. CDR3 amino acids: CAISAGLHEAFF. The CDR3 nucleotides are TGTGCCATCAGTGCGGGACTGCATGAAGCTTTCTTT.

This clonotype was picked up one time. The chain couples TRBV2 to TRBJ2-2; TRBD2 agrees at 9 bases. Germline-derived CDR1 and CDR2 are SNHLY and FYNNEI. CDR3 length: 16 residues. V dropped 5 bases and J dropped 1; count of bases not matched to a gene: 5. The CDR3 nucleotides read TGTGCCAGCAGTTCCAGCGGGAGGTTGAACACCGGGGAGCTGTTTTTT. Amino acid sequence: CASSSSGRLNTGELFF.

The gene calls are TRBV6-1 and TRBJ1-1; a weak D match, TRBD1 (6 bases). V dropped 6 bases and J dropped 11 bases, with 16 bases sitting between them. Germline CDR1 reads MNHNS; CDR2 reads SASEGT. The CDR3 contains 12 residues. DNA for the CDR3: TGTGCCAGCAGCCGACCGGGGGCAGGGGCTTTCTTT. Its protein product is CASSRPGAGAFF.

This clonotype was detected ten times or more. The chain uses TRBV11-3 and TRBJ2-7; D is undetermined. Germline V lookup: CDR1 SGHNT, CDR2 YENEEA. This CDR3 contains 14 residues. Between the trimmed V and J ends, which lost 3 bases and 0 bases, there was a span of 9 bases. In DNA form, the CDR3 reads TGTGCCAGCAGCTTGAGCGAAAGCTCCTACGAGCAGTACTTC. This sequence encodes CASSLSESSYEQYF.

V usage is TRBV20-1 and J usage is TRBJ1-1; D is ambiguous. Germline V gene data show CDR1 as DFQATT and CDR2 as SNEGSKA (reference sequence). Trimming took 7 bases from V and 1 from J, leaving 10 bases between them. The length of the CDR3 is 12 residues. CDR3 coding DNA: TGCAGTGTTCCGGGGAGGAACACTGAAGCTTTCTTT. As protein: CSVPGRNTEAFF.

This clonotype showed up many times. The chain couples TRBV2 to TRBJ2-3; TRBD1 matches 8 bases. There are 15 residues in the CDR3. Per the germline V gene, CDR1 is SNHLY and CDR2 is FYNNEI. J gave up 0 bases and V 7 bases, and 6 bases lay outside the gene matches. For the CDR3, the DNA is TGTGCCAGCAAAGGACAGGGCCCTAGCACAGATACGCAGTATTTT. Translation gives CASKGQGPSTDTQYF.

This clonotype was recorded many times. This chain uses TRBV28 with TRBJ2-7; D remains unclear. Deletions cut 8 bases from V and 0 bases from J, with 14 bases between. This CDR3 region has 14 residues. Germline V gives CDR1 MDHEN, CDR2 SYDVKM. CDR3 in DNA: TGTGCCAGCCTGCAACCACTGGGCTCCTACGAGCAGTACTTC. It translates to CASLQPLGSYEQYF.

This clonotype came up many times. CDR3 coding DNA: TGCAGCCCCGGGACGGATCATGGCTACACCTTC. Amino acids: CSPGTDHGYTF. The genes are TRBV20-1 and TRBJ1-2, with a possible D match to TRBD1 (5 bases). This CDR3 region has 11 residues. Germline V CDR1 and CDR2: DFQATT, SNEGSKA (reference sequence).

This clonotype was detected only a few times. The CDR3 protein is CASSSFDMLFNSPLHF. The CDR3 DNA follows: TGTGCCAGCAGTTCCTTTGACATGCTTTTTAATTCACCCCTCCACTTT. The chain has TRBV12-3 or TRBV12-4 and TRBJ1-6; unclear D gene. This CDR3 is 16 amino acids long. Deletions cut 4 bases from V and 6 bases from J, with 16 bases between.